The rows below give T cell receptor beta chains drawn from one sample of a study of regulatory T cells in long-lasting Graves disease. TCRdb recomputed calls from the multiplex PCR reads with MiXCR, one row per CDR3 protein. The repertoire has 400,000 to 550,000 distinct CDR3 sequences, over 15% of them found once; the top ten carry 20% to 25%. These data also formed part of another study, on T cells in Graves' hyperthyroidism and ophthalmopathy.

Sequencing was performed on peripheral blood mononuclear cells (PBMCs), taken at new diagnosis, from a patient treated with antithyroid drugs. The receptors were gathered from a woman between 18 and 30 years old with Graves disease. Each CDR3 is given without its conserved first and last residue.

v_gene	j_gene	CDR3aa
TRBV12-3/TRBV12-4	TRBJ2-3	ASSPGRTGAGADTQY
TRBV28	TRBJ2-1	ASSSNRGLSLNEQF
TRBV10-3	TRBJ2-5	AISESWGPPGETQY
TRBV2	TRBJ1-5	ASHSRSQPQH
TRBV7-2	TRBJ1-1	ASSPPFEAF
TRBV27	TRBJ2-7	ASAMGQVAYEQY
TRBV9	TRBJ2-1	ASSVFRDRINEQF
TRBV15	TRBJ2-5	ATSRDSGSKETQY
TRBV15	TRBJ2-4	ATSRLSGIGKNIQY
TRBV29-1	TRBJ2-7	SVVTNSYEQY
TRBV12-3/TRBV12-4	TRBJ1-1	ASRIRGYTEAF
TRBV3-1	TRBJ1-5	ASSQQGMGNQPQH
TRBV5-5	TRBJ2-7	ASSLLTGSYEQY
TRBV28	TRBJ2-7	ASSLMGLAYEQY
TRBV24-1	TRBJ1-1	ATSARGLPGGKGGTEAF
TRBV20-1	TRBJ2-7	SARPFRDSVFYEQY
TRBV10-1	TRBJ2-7	ASSEGLAGDEQY
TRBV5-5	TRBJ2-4	ASSLEADLNIQY
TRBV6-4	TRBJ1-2	ASSDCLHRVNYGYT
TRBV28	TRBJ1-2	ASRWTGPINYGYT
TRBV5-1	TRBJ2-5	ASSFIAGGPETQY
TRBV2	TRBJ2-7	ATPGQGASYEQY
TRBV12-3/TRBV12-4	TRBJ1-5	ASILFRPQH
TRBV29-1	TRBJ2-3	SVEASGSRDTQY
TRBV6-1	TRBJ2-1	ASSPAPRGTDNEQF
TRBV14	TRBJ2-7	ASSQRGSSGYEQY
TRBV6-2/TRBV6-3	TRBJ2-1	ASSSYEQIAGGIHEQF
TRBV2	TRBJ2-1	ASSERTGRDEQL
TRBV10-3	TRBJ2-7	AISVSGVEQY
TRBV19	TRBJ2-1	ASSILPGDRANEQF
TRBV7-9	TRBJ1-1	ASSFKGGNTEAF
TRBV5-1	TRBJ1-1	ASSTTGGNAF
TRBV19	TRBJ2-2	ASSKEGRVGELF
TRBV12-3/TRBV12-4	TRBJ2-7	ASSLGPVWTSVSYEQY
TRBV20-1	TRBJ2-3	SARVGGSRADTQY
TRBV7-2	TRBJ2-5	ASSQDRVETQY
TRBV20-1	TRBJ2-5	SASSLAGGPETQY
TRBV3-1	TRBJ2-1	ASRRGTSGSPYEQF
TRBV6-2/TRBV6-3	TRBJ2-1	ASSELAGGEGEQF
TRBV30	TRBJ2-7	AWSVPPTYEQY
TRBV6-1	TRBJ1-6	ASLGQGNSPLH
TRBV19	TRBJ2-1	ASSTGLAGVNEQF
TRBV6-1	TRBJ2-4	ASDGGQGAFMSKNIQY
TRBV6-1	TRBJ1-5	ASQAFGNQPQH
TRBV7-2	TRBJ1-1	ASSLGGRGLEAF
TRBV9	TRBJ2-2	ASSVERASTSNTGELF
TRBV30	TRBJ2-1	AWSVGMGTASGVRNEQF
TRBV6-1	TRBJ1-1	ASSPPRGQRSTEAF
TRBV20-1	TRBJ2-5	SASPVGQGASQETQY
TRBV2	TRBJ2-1	ASGAGGRKNEQF
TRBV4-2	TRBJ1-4	ASSQETGTRGELF
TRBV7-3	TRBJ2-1	ASSLTRVNEQF
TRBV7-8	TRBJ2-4	ASSLLQGGIQY
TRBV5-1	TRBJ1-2	ASSLEGNKNYGYT
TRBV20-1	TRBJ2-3	SAGDTSTDTQY
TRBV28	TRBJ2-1	ASSNREAGYNEQF
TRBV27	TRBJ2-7	ASSFAAPMQQGARYEQY
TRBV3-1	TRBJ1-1	ASSPSVNTEAF
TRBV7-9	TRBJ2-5	ASTQRTDLRETQY